These T cell receptor beta chains were read from a single sample in a study of shared clonotypes between healthy human individuals. Assay: immunoSEQ multiplex PCR; the TCRdb copy retains only in-frame clones and omits some. The sample yields 1.5 million to 2.5 million clones, less than 95% seen once. Sequenced input: naive CD8+ T cells sorted from blood. These receptors were obtained from a man between 18 and 29 years old in good health. Both conserved end residues are trimmed from each CDR3. Part of the rows lack a size; the others show once, few, many or a class for expanded clones.

abundance	v_gene	j_gene	CDR3aa
NA	TRBV19	TRBJ2-7	ASMGPDSYEQY
NA	TRBV7-9	TRBJ2-2	ASSPGPNTGELF
NA	TRBV4-2	TRBJ2-3	ASRPSDTDTQY
NA	TRBV5-1	TRBJ2-7	ASSLVGRGGRDYEQY
NA	TRBV19	TRBJ1-6	ASSILGAGSPLH
once	TRBV7-9	TRBJ1-1	ASSINTEAF
NA	TRBV30	TRBJ2-1	AWSIGTGVMGQF
few	TRBV27	TRBJ1-1	ASSPWDADEAF
NA	TRBV2	TRBJ1-2	ASRWTGGRESYGYT
NA	TRBV7-9	TRBJ2-3	ASSSPGGESTDTQY
NA	TRBV4-2	TRBJ2-7	ASSQEEQGGYEQY
NA	TRBV4-1	TRBJ2-2	ASSQAGARNGELF
NA	TRBV7-2	TRBJ2-1	ASSLAQGTYNEQF
NA	TRBV25-1	TRBJ1-2	ASRSAGGYT
few	TRBV27	TRBJ2-7	ASSLRGSMYEQY
NA	TRBV5-1	TRBJ2-7	ASSSDRGYEQY
NA	TRBV19	TRBJ1-1	ASSIIGGTEAF
NA	TRBV6-1	TRBJ2-7	ASSAGLAGVYEQY
NA	TRBV14	TRBJ2-1	ASSQEHRGTSGESGDEQF
NA	TRBV29-1	TRBJ2-2	SVPRGAGELF
NA	TRBV7-9	TRBJ2-7	ASSLAHGQDEQY
NA	TRBV27	TRBJ2-7	ASSLFGGSYEQY
NA	TRBV9	TRBJ2-3	ASSVATGFGPKVALGDTQY
NA	TRBV30	TRBJ1-2	AWSYEDRGNYGYT
NA	TRBV5-5	TRBJ2-7	ASSLWDSTYEQY
NA	TRBV18	TRBJ2-7	ASSPNPGTDSSYEQC
NA	TRBV19	TRBJ2-1	ASSPRGLVSNEQF
NA	TRBV5-6	TRBJ2-7	ASSFVPGQESYEQY
NA	TRBV9	TRBJ2-7	ASSVAPVVGAYEQY
once	TRBV6-6	TRBJ2-5	ASSYNLRGREETQY
NA	TRBV10-1	TRBJ2-3	ASSESNWPGLDTQY
NA	TRBV4-1	TRBJ2-3	ASSPSGSGTDTQY
NA	TRBV9	TRBJ2-3	ASSVESYGDTQY
NA	TRBV30	TRBJ2-5	AWSVLSSHETQY
NA	TRBV6-5	TRBJ2-5	ASSYHPATIQETQY
NA	TRBV7-2	TRBJ2-1	ASSLAMGWDEQF
NA	TRBV7-9	TRBJ1-1	ASSFFIGENTEAF
NA	TRBV7-9	TRBJ2-7	ASSPHGAGSYEQY
NA	TRBV29-1	TRBJ2-7	SVEVQGTYEQY
few	TRBV18	TRBJ2-4	ASSPETGRNIQY
NA	TRBV2	TRBJ2-7	ASSDVQGLYEQY
NA	TRBV6-8	TRBJ2-7	ASTKLSNEQY
NA	TRBV4-1	TRBJ2-3	ASSQEVRDTQY
NA	TRBV19	TRBJ1-4	ASRTFLTGNEEHSPNEKLF
NA	TRBV27	TRBJ1-1	ASSPHWGGNTEAF
NA	TRBV10-1	TRBJ2-1	ASSESLDSLYNEQF
NA	TRBV5-6	TRBJ1-1	ASSSDGEANTEAF
NA	TRBV7-3	TRBJ2-2	ASSLTSWGRGTGELF
NA	TRBV30	TRBJ2-7	AWSVQDLVRGYEQY
NA	TRBV11-2	TRBJ1-2	ASSPARDLGYGYT
once	TRBV6-5	TRBJ2-7	ASRPYSGDSYEQY
NA	TRBV7-7	TRBJ1-1	ASSESLGTEAF
NA	TRBV7-6	TRBJ2-7	ASSQLVLFDEQY
NA	TRBV29-1	TRBJ2-5	SVLNGLAGPETQY
once	TRBV4-3	TRBJ2-7	ASSQVWGGTYEQY